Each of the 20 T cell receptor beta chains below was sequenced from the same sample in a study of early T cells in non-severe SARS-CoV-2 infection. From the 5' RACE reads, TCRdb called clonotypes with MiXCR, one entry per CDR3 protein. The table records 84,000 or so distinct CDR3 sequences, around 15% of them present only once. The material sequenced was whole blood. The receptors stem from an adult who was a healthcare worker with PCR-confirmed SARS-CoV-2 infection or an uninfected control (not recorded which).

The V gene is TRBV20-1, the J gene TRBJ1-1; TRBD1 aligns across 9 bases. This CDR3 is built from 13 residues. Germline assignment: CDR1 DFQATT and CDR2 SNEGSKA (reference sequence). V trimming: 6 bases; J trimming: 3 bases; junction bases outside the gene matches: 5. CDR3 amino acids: CSADRGGYTEAFF. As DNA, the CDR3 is TGCAGTGCGGACAGGGGAGGGTACACTGAAGCTTTCTTT.

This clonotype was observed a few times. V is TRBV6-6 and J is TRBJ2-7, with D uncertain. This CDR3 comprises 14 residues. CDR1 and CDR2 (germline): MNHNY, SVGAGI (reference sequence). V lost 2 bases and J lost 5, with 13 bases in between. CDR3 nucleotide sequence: TGTGCCAGCAGTTACACAGCCAGGAAGGACGAGCAGTACTTC. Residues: CASSYTARKDEQYF.

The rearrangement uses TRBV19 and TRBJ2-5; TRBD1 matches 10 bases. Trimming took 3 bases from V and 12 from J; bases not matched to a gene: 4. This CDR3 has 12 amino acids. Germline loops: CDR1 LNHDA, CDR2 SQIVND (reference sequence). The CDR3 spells CASSIDRGPEYF. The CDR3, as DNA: TGTGCCAGTAGTATCGACAGGGGGCCGGAGTACTTC.

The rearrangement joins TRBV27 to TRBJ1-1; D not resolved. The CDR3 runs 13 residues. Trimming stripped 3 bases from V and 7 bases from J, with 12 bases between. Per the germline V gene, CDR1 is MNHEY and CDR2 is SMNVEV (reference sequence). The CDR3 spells CASSLTGEGEAFF. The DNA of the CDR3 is TGTGCCAGCAGTTTGACCGGGGAGGGTGAAGCTTTCTTT.

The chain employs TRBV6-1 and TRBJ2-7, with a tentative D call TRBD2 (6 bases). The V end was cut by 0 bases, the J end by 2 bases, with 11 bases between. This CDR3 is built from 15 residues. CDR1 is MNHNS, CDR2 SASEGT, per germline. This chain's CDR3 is CASSEALGGTYEQYF. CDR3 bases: TGTGCCAGCAGTGAAGCTCTTGGAGGGACCTACGAGCAGTACTTC.

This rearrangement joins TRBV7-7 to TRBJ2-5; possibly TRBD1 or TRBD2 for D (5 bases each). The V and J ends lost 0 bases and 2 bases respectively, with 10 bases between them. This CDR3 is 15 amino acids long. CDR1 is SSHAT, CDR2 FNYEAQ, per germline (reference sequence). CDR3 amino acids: CASSLAPGPQETQYF. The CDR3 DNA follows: TGTGCCAGCAGCTTAGCACCGGGGCCGCAAGAGACCCAGTACTTC.

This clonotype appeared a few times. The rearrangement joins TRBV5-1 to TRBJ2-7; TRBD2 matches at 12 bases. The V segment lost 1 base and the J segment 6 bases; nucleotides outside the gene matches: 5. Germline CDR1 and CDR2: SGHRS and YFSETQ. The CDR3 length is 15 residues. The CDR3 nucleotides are TGCGCCAGCAGCTTGTCGACTAGCGGGGGTCGCGAGCAGTACTTC. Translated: CASSLSTSGGREQYF.

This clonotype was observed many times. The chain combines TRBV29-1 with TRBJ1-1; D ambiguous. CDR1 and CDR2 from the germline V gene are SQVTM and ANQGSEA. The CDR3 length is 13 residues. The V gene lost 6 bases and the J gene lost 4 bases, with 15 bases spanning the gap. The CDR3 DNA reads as TGCAGCGTGCAAAGTATTCCGGGCACTGAAGCTTTCTTT. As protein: CSVQSIPGTEAFF.

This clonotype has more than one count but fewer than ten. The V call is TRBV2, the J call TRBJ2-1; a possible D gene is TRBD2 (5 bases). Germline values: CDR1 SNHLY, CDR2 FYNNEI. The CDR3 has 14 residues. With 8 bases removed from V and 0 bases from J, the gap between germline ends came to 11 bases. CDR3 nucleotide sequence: TGTGCCAGCCGGAGGCAGCGCTCCTACAATGAGCAGTTCTTC. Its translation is CASRRQRSYNEQFF.

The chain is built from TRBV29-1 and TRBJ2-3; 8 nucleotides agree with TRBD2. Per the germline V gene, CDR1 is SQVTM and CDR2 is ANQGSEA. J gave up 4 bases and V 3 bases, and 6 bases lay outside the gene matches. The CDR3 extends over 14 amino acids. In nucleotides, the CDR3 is TGCAGCGTTGATAGCGGGGTAGGGGCAGATACGCAGTATTTT. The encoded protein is CSVDSGVGADTQYF.

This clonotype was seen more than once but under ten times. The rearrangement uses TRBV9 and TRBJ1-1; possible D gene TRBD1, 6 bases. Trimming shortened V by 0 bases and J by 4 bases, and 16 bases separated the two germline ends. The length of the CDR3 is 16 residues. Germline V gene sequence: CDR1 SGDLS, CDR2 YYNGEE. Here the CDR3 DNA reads TGTGCCAGCAGCGTAGTGATGGGGGGCGCGTCCACTGAAGCTTTCTTT. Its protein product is CASSVVMGGASTEAFF.

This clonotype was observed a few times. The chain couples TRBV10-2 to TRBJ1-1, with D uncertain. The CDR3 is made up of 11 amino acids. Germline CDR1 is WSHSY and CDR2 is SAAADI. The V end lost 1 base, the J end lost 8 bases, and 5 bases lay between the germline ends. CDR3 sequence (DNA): TGCGCCAGCAGTGAGTTAGACGAAGCTTTCTTT. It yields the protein CASSELDEAFF.

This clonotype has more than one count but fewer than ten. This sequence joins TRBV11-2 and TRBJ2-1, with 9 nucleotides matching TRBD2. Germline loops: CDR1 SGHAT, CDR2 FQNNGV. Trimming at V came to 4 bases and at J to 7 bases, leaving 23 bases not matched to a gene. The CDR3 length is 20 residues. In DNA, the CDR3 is TGTGCCAGCAGCTCCATATTTAGAAGCGGGGGGCAAAGTGGGAGAAATGAGCAGTTCTTC. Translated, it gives CASSSIFRSGGQSGRNEQFF.

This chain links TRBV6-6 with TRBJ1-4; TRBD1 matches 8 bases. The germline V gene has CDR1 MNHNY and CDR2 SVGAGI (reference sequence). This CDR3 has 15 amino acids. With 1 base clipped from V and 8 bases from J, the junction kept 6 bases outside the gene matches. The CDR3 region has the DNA TGTGCCAGCAGTTACTTCCGACAGGGGCCCGAAAAACTGTTTTTT. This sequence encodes CASSYFRQGPEKLFF.

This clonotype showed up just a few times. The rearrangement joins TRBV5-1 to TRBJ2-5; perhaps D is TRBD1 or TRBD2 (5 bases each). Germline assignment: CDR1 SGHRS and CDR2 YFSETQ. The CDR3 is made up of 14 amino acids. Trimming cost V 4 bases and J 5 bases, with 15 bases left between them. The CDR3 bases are TGCGCCAGCAGCCCCCCGGGACCTGAGGAGACCCAGTACTTC. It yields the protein CASSPPGPEETQYF. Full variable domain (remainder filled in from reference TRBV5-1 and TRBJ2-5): KAGVTQTPRYLIKTRGQQVTLSCSPISGHRSVSWYQQTPGQGLQFLFEYFSETQRNKGNFPGRFSGRQFSNSRSEMNVSTLELGDSALYLCASSPPGPEETQYFGPGTRLLVL.

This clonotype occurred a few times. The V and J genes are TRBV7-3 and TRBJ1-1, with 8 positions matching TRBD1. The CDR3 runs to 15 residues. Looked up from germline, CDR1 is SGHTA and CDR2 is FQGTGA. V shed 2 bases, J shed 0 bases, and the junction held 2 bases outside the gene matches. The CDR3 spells CASSLQGAMNTEAFF. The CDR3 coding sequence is TGTGCCAGCAGCTTACAGGGGGCGATGAACACTGAAGCTTTCTTT.

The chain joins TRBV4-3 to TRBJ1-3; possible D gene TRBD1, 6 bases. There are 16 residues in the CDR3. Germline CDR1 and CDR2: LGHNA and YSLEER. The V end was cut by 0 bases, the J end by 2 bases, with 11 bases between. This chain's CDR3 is CASSQDRGEPGNTIYF. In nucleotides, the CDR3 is TGCGCCAGCAGCCAAGATAGGGGGGAACCTGGAAACACCATATATTTT.

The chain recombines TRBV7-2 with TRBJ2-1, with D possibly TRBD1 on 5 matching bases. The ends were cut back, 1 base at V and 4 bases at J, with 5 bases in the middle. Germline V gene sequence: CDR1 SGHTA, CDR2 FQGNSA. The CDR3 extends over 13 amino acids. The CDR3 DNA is TGTGCCAGCAGCTTAGGACAGTACAATGAGCAGTTCTTC. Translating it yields CASSLGQYNEQFF.

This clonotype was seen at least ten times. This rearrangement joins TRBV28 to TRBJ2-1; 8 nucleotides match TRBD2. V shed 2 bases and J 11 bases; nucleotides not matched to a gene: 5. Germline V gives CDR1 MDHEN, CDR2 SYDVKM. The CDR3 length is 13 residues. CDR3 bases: TGTGCCAGCAGTTTAGCGGGGGGTCGAAAGCAGTTCTTC. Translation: CASSLAGGRKQFF.

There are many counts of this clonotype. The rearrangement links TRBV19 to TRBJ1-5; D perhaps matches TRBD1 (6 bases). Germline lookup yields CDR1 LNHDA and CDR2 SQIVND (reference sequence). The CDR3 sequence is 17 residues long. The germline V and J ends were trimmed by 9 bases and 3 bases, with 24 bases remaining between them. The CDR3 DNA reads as TGTGCCAGCCGGTGGCAGGCGGGGGCAGGAGCCAATCAGCCCCAGCATTTT. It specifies CASRWQAGAGANQPQHF. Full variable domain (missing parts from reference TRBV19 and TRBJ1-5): DGGITQSPKYLFRKEGQNVTLSCEQNLNHDAMYWYRQDPGQGLRLIYYSQIVNDFQKGDIAEGYSVSREKKESFPLTVTSAQKNPTAFYLCASRWQAGAGANQPQHFGDGTRLSIL.